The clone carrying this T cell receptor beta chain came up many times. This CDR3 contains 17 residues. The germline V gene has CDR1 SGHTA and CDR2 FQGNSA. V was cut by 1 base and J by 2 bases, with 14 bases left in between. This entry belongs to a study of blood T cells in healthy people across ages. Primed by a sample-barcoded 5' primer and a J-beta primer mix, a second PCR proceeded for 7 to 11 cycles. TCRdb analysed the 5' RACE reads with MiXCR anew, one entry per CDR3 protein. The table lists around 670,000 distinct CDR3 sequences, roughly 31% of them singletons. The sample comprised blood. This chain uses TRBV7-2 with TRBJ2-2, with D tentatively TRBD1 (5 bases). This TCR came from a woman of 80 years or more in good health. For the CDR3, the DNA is TGTGCCAGCAGCTTAGATGGGGCAGGGTTAAACACCGGGGAGCTGTTTTTT. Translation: CASSLDGAGLNTGELFF.